The source of this TCR beta chain is a study of blood T cell repertoires in COVID-19. Across the study: The United States, Italy and Spain provided the acute and convalescent COVID-19 samples. T cells, B-cell-depleted T cells, or PBMCs supplied cDNA or gDNA.

Germline CDR1 is MGHRA and CDR2 is YSYEKL. V trimming: 3 bases; J trimming: 3 bases; junction bases outside the gene matches: 7. The CDR3 runs to 16 residues. Original analysis: Reference gene primers were amplified, and this amplification served to estimate nucleated cell counts. Only in-frame clones appear in the TCRdb table, and some are missing; sequencing was by immunoSEQ multiplex PCR. For V, J and clone size, that table is used; D and trimming come from the DNA. The top ten hold approximately 3% of the sample, which has roughly 220,000 clones, approximately 83% seen once. The TCR originated in a woman in her 30s who had recovered from COVID-19. The sample comprised peripheral blood. This chain joins TRBV4-1 and TRBJ2-7, with TRBD2 matching 11 bases. CDR3 loop: CASSQGPTSGNYEQYF. The CDR3 coding sequence is TGCGCCAGCAGCCAGGGACCGACTAGCGGGAACTACGAGCAGTACTTC.